The present TCR beta chain was sequenced within a study of blood T cell repertoires in COVID-19. Across the whole study: The United States, Italy and Spain provided the acute and convalescent COVID-19 samples. In each case, the material was cDNA or gDNA derived from T cells, B-cell-depleted T cells, or PBMCs.

Original analysis: Researchers report that nucleated cell counts were estimated from reference gene primer amplification. Only in-frame clones appear in the TCRdb table, and some are missing; sequencing was by immunoSEQ multiplex PCR. That table furnishes V, J and clone size, whereas the DNA furnished D and trimming. This sample carries 31,000 or so clones, roughly nine tenths of them seen once, and the ten largest clones take 24%. The germline V gene encodes CDR1 LNHDA and CDR2 SQIVND (reference sequence). V lost 4 bases and J lost 3; bases outside the gene matches: 3. The CDR3 is 15 residues long. This chain links TRBV19 with TRBJ2-1; TRBD1 matches 10 bases. Sequencing input: peripheral blood. This TCR derives from a human donor with active COVID-19. The donor label of this sample is uncertain. Written as DNA, the CDR3 is TGTGCCAGTAGTACCGGGACAGGGGTCTACAATGAGCAGTTCTTC. It translates to CASSTGTGVYNEQFF. The full variable domain, in which reference TRBV19 and TRBJ2-1 provide the parts outside the CDR3, is DGGITQSPKYLFRKEGQNVTLSCEQNLNHDAMYWYRQDPGQGLRLIYYSQIVNDFQKGDIAEGYSVSREKKESFPLTVTSAQKNPTAFYLCASSTGTGVYNEQFFGPGTRLTVL.